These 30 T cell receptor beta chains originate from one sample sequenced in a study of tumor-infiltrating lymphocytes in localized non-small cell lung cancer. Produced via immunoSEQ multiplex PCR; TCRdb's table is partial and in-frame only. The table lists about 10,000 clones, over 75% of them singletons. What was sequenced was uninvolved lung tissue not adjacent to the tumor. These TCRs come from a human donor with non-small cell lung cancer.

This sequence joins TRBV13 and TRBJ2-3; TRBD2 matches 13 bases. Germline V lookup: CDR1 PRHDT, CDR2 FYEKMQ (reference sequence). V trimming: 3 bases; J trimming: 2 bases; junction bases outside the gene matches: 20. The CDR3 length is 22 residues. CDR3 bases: TGTGCCAGCAGCTTGATCCGACGACCGGGACTAGCGGGATTAACACACACAGATACGCAGTATTTT. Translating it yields CASSLIRRPGLAGLTHTDTQYF.

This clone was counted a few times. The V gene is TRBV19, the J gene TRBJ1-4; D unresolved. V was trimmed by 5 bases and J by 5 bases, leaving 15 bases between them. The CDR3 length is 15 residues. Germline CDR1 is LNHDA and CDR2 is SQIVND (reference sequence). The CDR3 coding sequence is TGTGCCAGTAGTGCGGACCGTTACCAAAATGAAAAACTGTTTTTT. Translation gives CASSADRYQNEKLFF.

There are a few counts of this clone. CDR3 bases: TGCGCCAGCAGCTCCGAAGGGACAGGGACGAACACCGGGGAGCTGTTTTTT. Translated, it gives CASSSEGTGTNTGELFF. This chain uses TRBV4-1 with TRBJ2-2; 9 bases are a match to TRBD1. CDR1 and CDR2 (germline): MGHRA, YSYEKL. Trimming at V came to 5 bases and at J to 0 bases, leaving 7 bases not matched to a gene. CDR3 size: 17 residues.

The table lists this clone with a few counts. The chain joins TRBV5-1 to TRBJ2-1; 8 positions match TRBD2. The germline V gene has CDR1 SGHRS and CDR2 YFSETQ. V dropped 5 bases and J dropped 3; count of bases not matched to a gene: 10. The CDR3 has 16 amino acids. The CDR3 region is CASSQTPGLVYNEQFF. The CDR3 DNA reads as TGCGCCAGCAGTCAGACTCCGGGACTAGTCTACAATGAGCAGTTCTTC.

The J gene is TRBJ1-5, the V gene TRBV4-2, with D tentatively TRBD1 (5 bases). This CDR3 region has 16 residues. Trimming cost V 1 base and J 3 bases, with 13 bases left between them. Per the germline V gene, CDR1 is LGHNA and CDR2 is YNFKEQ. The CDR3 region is CASSQAVQGANQPQHF. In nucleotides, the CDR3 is TGTGCCAGCAGCCAAGCAGTCCAGGGTGCCAATCAGCCCCAGCATTTT.

CDR3 region: CAWSASAGNEKLFF. In nucleotides, the CDR3 is TGTGCCTGGAGTGCTAGCGCCGGTAATGAAAAACTGTTTTTT. The chain combines TRBV30 with TRBJ1-4; D gene uncertain. Germline values: CDR1 GTSNPN, CDR2 SVGIG (reference sequence). The CDR3 loop spans 14 amino acids. V lost 1 base to trimming and J lost 4 bases, with 10 bases between them.

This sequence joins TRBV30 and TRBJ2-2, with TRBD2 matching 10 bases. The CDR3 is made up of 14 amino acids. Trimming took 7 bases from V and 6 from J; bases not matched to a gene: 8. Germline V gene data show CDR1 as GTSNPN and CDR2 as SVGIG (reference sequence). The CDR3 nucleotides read TGTGCCTTCAGCGGGAGGGCCGAATCCGGGGAGCTGTTTTTT. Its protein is CAFSGRAESGELFF.

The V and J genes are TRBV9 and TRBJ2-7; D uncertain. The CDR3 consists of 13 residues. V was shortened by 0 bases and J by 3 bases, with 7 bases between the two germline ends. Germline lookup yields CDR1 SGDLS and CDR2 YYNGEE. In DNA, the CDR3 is TGTGCCAGCAGCGTAGCTGGCAGCTACGAGCAGTACTTC. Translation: CASSVAGSYEQYF.

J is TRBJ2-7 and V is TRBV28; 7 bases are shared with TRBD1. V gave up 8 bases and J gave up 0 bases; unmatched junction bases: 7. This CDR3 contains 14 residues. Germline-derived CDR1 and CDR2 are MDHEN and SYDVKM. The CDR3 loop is CASLDRHYSYEQYF. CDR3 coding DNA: TGTGCCAGCTTGGACAGGCACTACTCCTACGAGCAGTACTTC.

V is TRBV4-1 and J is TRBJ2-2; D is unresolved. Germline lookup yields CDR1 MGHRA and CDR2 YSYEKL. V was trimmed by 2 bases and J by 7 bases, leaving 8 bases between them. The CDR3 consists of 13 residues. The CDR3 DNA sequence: TGCGCCAGCAGCCAATTGGGAAGCGGGGAGCTGTTTTTT. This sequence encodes CASSQLGSGELFF.

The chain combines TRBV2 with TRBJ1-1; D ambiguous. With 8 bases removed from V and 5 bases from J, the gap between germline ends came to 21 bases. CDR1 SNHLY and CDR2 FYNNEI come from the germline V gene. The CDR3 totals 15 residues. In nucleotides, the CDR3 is TGTGCCAGCTTCAGACTTTCTCTAAGTGGGACTGAAGCTTTCTTT. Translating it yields CASFRLSLSGTEAFF.

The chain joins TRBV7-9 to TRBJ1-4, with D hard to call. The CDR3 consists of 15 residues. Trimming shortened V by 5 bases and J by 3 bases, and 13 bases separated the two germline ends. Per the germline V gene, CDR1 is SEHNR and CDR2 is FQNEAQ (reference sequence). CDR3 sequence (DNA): TGTGCCAGCAGCGGCAGCCATGAAGCTAATGAAAAACTGTTTTTT. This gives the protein CASSGSHEANEKLFF.

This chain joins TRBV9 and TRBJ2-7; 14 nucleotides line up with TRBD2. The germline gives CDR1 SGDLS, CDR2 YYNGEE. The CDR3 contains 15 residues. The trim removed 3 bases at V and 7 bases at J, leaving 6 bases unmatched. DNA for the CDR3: TGTGCCAGCAGCGCGGGACTAGCGGGAGCCGGTGAGCAGTACTTC. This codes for CASSAGLAGAGEQYF.

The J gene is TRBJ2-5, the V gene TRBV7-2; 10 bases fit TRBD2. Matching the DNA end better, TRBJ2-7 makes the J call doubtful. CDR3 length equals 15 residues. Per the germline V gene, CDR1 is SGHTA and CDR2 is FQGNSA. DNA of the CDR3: TGTGCCAGCAGCCCCCGAGCGGGAGGGCCGTACGAGCAGTACTTC. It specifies CASSPRAGGPYEQYF.

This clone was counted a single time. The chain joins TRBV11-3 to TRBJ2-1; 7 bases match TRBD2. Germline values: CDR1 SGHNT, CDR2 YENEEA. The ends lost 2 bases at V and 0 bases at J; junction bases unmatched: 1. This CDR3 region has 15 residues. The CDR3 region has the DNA TGTGCCAGCAGCTTAACTAGCGCCTCCTACAATGAGCAGTTCTTC. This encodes CASSLTSASYNEQFF.

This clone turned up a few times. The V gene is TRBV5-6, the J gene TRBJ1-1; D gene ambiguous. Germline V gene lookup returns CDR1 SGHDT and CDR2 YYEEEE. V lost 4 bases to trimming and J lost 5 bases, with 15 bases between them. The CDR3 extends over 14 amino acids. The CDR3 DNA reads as TGTGCCAGCAGCAAGAGTGGTGGGGAGACTGAAGCTTTCTTT. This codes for CASSKSGGETEAFF.

For the CDR3, the DNA is TGTGCCAGCAGCTCGGGACAGTACTACGAGCAGTACTTC. Encoded protein: CASSSGQYYEQYF. The genes are TRBV11-2 and TRBJ2-7; the match to TRBD1 covers 7 bases. This CDR3 contains 13 residues. With 4 bases clipped from V and 3 bases from J, the junction kept 3 bases outside the gene matches. Germline CDR1 reads SGHAT; CDR2 reads FQNNGV. Variable domain in full (rest from reference TRBV11-2 and TRBJ2-7): EAGVAQSPRYKIIEKRQSVAFWCNPISGHATLYWYQQILGQGPKLLIQFQNNGVVDDSQLPKDRFSAERLKGVDSTLKIQPAKLEDSAVYLCASSSGQYYEQYFGPGTRLTVT.

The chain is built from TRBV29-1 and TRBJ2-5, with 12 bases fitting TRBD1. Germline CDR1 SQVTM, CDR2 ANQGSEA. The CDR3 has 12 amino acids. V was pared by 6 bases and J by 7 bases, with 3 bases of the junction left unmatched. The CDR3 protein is CSVGGQGATQYF. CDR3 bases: TGCAGCGTCGGGGGACAGGGGGCGACCCAGTACTTC.

This CDR3 is CASNPSGFSYEQYF. CDR3 DNA: TGTGCCTCGAATCCTAGCGGGTTCTCCTACGAGCAGTACTTC. The chain uses TRBV19 and TRBJ2-7, with 8 bases that match TRBD2. Trimming took 11 bases from V and 0 from J; bases not matched to a gene: 9. Germline V gives CDR1 LNHDA, CDR2 SQIVND (reference sequence). The CDR3 covers 14 residues.

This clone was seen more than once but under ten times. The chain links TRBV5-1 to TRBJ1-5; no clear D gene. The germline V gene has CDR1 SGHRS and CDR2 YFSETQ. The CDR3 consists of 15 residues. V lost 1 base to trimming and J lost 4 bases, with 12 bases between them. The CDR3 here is CASSLLGIGNQPQHF. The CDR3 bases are TGCGCCAGCAGCTTGTTGGGTATCGGAAATCAGCCCCAGCATTTT.

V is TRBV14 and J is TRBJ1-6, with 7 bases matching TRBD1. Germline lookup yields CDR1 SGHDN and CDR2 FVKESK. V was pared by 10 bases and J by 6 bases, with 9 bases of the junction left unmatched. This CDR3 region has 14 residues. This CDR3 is CATAGQPFNSPLHF. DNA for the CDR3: TGTGCCACCGCGGGACAGCCGTTTAATTCACCCCTCCACTTT.

The CDR3 DNA follows: TGTGCCAGCAGCCAAGAAACTAGCGGACCCTACGAGCAGTACTTC. Amino acids: CASSQETSGPYEQYF. This chain uses TRBV14 with TRBJ2-7, with 8 positions matching TRBD2. There are 15 residues in the CDR3. V shed 0 bases and J 2 bases; nucleotides not matched to a gene: 3. Per the germline V gene, CDR1 is SGHDN and CDR2 is FVKESK.

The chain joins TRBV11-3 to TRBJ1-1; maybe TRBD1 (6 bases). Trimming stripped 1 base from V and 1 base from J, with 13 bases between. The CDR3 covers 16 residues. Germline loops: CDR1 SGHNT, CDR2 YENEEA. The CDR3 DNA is TGTGCCAGCAGCTTAGGCCCCATGACAGGGAACACTGAAGCTTTCTTT. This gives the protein CASSLGPMTGNTEAFF.

For the CDR3, the DNA is TGTGCCAGCAGTGACCTAGACAGGGGGCCCTATGGCTACACCTTC. It codes for CASSDLDRGPYGYTF. The rearrangement uses TRBV6-1 and TRBJ1-2, with 10 bases identical to TRBD1. The CDR3 is 15 amino acids. V was clipped by 3 bases and J by 4 bases; unmatched bases: 5. Germline CDR1 reads MNHNS; CDR2 reads SASEGT.

CDR3 amino acids: CASSLRQATDTQYF. The DNA for the CDR3 is TGTGCCAGCAGCCTAAGACAGGCCACAGATACGCAGTATTTT. The V and J genes are TRBV6-5 and TRBJ2-3; TRBD1 might be the D (6 bases). The CDR3 is 14 residues long. Germline V CDR1 and CDR2: MNHEY, SVGAGI. The V gene lost 6 bases and the J gene lost 2 bases, with 12 bases spanning the gap.

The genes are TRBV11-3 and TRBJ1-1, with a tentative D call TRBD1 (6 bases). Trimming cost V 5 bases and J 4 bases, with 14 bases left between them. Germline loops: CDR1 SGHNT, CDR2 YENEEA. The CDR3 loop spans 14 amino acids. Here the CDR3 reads CASSQGGGFTEAFF. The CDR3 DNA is TGTGCCAGCAGCCAAGGGGGGGGATTCACTGAAGCTTTCTTT. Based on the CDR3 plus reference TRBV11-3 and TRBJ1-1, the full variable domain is EAGVVQSPRYKIIEKKQPVAFWCNPISGHNTLYWYLQNLGQGPELLIRYENEEAVDDSQLPKDRFSAERLKGVDSTLKIQPAELGDSAVYLCASSQGGGFTEAFFGQGTRLTVV.

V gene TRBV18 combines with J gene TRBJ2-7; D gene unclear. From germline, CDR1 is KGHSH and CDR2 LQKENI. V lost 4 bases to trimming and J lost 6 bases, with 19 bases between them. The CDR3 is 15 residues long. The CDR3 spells CASSRQPSDATEQYF. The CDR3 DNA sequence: TGTGCCAGCTCACGACAACCTTCGGACGCAACCGAGCAGTACTTC.

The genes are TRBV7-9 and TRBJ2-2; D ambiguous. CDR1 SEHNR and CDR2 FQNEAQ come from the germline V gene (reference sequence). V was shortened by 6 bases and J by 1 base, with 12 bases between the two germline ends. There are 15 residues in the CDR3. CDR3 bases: TGTGCCAGCAGGCCTAAGACGCGGAACACCGGGGAGCTGTTTTTT. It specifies CASRPKTRNTGELFF.

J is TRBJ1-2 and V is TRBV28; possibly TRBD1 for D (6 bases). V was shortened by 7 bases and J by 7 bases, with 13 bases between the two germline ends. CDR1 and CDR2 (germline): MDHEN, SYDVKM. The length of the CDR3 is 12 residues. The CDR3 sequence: CASNLGGRGYTF. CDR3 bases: TGTGCCAGCAACTTAGGGGGGCGTGGCTACACCTTC.

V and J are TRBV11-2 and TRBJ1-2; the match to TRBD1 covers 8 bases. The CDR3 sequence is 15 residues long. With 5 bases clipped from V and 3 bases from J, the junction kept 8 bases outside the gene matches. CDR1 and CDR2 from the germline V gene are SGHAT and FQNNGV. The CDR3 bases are TGTGCCAGCAGCGCAGGTGCAGGGGGCGACTATGGCTACACCTTC. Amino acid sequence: CASSAGAGGDYGYTF.